This T cell receptor (beta chain) was sequenced in a study of OX40 agonist ivuxolimab in advanced cancers. The CDR3 is 14 amino acids. Germline values: CDR1 SGHAT, CDR2 FQNNGV. V lost 1 base and J 4 bases, leaving 8 bases between the germline ends. Profiling relied on immunoSEQ multiplex PCR, and the TCRdb table lists in-frame clones only, not all of them. The repertoire includes about 73,000 clones, around 85% of them detected once, and about 0.7% sits in the top ten. The sequence derives from an adult with an advanced solid tumor such as melanoma, head and neck, liver or kidney cancer. The starting material was CD4+ or CD8+ T cells sorted from blood, obtained in a trial of the OX40 agonist ivuxolimab. This chain uses TRBV11-2 with TRBJ1-5; D gene uncertain. The chain's CDR3 is CASSLAGRNQPQHF. DNA for the CDR3: TGTGCCAGCAGCTTAGCTGGACGGAATCAGCCCCAGCATTTT.